This TCR beta chain was recovered during a study of identical twins. Study observations and caveats: Insertions ran lower in abundant cord blood beta clonotypes, though not in memory repertoires. Models predicted less out-of-frame TCR alpha sharing in monozygotic twins than was found.

MiXCR, run by TCRdb on the 5' RACE reads, gives a single entry per CDR3 protein. The data show some 1,700,000 distinct CDR3 sequences, roughly a third seen once. About this clonotype itself: Antigen specificity is unknown.

This CDR3 is 18 amino acids long. CDR1 is DFQATT and CDR2 is SNEGSKA in the germline V gene (reference sequence). J was trimmed by 0 bases and V by 0 bases; bases with no gene match: 9. The sample comprised cord blood. V gene TRBV20-1 combines with J gene TRBJ2-1; 9 positions agree with TRBD2. This clonotype was obtained from a newborn girl in good health. CDR3 protein: CSARDRLAVGGSYNEQFF. CDR3 DNA sequence: TGCAGTGCTAGAGATAGACTAGCGGTTGGGGGCTCCTACAATGAGCAGTTCTTC.